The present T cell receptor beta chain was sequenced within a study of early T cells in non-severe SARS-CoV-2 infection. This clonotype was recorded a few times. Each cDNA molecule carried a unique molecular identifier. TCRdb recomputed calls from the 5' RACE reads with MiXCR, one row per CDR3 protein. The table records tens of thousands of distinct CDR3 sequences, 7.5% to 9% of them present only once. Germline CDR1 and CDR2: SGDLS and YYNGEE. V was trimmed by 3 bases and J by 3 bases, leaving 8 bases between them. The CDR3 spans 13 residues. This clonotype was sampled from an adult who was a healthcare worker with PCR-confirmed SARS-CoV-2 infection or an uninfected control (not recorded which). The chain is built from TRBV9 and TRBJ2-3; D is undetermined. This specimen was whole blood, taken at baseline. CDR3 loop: CASSAQRTDTQYF. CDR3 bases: TGTGCCAGCAGCGCCCAGAGGACAGATACGCAGTATTTT.